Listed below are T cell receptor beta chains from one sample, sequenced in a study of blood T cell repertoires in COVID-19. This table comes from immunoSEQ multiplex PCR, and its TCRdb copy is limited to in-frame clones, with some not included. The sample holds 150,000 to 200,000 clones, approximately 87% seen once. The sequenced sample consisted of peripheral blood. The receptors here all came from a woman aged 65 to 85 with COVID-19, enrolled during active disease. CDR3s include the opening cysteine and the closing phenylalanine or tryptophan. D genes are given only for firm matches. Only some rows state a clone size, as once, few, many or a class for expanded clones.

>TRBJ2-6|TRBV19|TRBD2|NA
TGTGCCAGTAAGGGCGGGAGGGCCTCTGGGGCCAACGTCCTGACTTTC
CASKGGRASGANVLTF
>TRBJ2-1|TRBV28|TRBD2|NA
TGTGCCAGCACCTTTAGCGGGAGGGGCTACAATGAGCAGTTCTTC
CASTFSGRGYNEQFF
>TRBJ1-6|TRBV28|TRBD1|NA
TGTGCCAGCAGTCCCAGGGACAGGGTGGCTTCACCCCTCCACTTT
CASSPRDRVASPLHF
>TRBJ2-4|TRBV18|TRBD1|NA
TGTGCCAGCTCACCGAGGGACAGGGGGACTGAGCGGTACTTC
CASSPRDRGTERYF
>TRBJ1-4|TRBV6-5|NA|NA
TGTGCCAGCAGTTACTCGTCCGGGAGGGAGGGAAAACTGTTTTTT
CASSYSSGREGKLFF
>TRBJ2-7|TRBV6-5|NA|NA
TGTGCCAGCATACAGGGTTTTGGGCCCTACGAGCAGTACTTC
CASIQGFGPYEQYF
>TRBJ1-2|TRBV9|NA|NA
TGTGCCAGCAGCGTAGGAAACAGGGACTATGGCTACACCTTC
CASSVGNRDYGYTF
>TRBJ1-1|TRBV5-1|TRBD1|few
TGCGCCAGCAGTAAGACAGGGGGCACCCGTGGCACTGAAGCTTTCTTT
CASSKTGGTRGTEAFF
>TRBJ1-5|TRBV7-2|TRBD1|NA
TGTGCCAGCAGCTCACAGGGGGTAGGAAATCAGCCCCAGCATTTT
CASSSQGVGNQPQHF
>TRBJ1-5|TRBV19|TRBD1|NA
TGTGCCAGTAGTACGGTCCCGGGACAGGGGACGAGCAATCAGCCCCAGCATTTT
CASSTVPGQGTSNQPQHF
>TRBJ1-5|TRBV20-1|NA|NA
TGCAGTGCAAGTCAGGGTCTAAGCAATCAGCCCCAGCATTTT
CSASQGLSNQPQHF
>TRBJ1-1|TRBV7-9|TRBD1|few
TGTGCCAGCCAAGGGACAGGGAGAGACACTGAAGCTTTCTTT
CASQGTGRDTEAFF
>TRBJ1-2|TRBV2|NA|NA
TGTGCCAGCGGCTTGCACTATGGCTACACCTTC
CASGLHYGYTF
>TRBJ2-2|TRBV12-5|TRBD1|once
TGTGCTAGTGGCTCCGGGACAGGGGCGACCGGGGAGCTGTTTTTT
CASGSGTGATGELFF
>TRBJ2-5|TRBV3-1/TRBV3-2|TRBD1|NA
TGTGCCAGCAGCCAGGAGCGGGGTACAGGGGGCGCGGAGACCCAGTACTTC
CASSQERGTGGAETQYF
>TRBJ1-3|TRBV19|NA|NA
TGTGCCAGTAGCACAGGGTCAAGTGGAAACACCATATATTTT
CASSTGSSGNTIYF
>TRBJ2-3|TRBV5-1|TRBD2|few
TGCGCCAGCAGCAAAACTAGCGGGACCTTAGATACGCAGTATTTT
CASSKTSGTLDTQYF
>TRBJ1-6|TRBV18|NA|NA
TGTGCCAGCTCACCGAGGCAGGGGCCTCCTTATAATTCACCCCTCCACTTT
CASSPRQGPPYNSPLHF
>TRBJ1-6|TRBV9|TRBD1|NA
TGTGCCAGCAGCGTTCTGGGACAGCTGGAATCACCCCTCCACTTT
CASSVLGQLESPLHF
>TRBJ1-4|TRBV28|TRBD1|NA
TGTGCCAGCAGTACCCCCGGGACAGGGATTGAAAAACTGTTTTTT
CASSTPGTGIEKLFF
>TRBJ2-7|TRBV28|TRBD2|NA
TGTGCCAGCAGTACCCCTAGTAGCGGGAGGGCCGGGGAGCAGTACTTC
CASSTPSSGRAGEQYF
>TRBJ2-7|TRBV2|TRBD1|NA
TGTGCCAGCAGGGACCCGGACAGGGGGCCTGGAGAGCAGTACTTC
CASRDPDRGPGEQYF
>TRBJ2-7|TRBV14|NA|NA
TGTGCCAGCAGCCAAGGGGCAGGGTACGGTGGGTCCTACGAGCAGTACTTC
CASSQGAGYGGSYEQYF
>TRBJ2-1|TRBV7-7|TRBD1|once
TGTGCTAGCAGCCAGGACAGGGACAATGAGCAGTTCTTC
CASSQDRDNEQFF
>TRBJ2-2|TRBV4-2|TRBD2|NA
TGTGCCAGCAGCCAACTAGCGGGACACACCGGGGAGCTGTTTTTT
CASSQLAGHTGELFF
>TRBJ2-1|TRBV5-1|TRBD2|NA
TGCGCCAGCATCCATGTAGCGGGAGCTCGGGATGAGCAGTTCTTC
CASIHVAGARDEQFF
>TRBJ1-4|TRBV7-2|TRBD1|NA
TGTGCCAGCAGCTTAGGGGACAGGGGGCGAAATGAAAAACTGTTTTTT
CASSLGDRGRNEKLFF
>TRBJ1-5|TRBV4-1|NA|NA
TGCGCCAGCAGCCAACAGGGGTTAGGTCAGCCCCAGCATTTT
CASSQQGLGQPQHF
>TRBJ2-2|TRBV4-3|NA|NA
TGCGCCAGCAGTATCCAAGCGGAAACCACTACGGGGGAGCTGTTTTTT
CASSIQAETTTGELFF
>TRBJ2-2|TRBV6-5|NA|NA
TGTGCCAGCAGTTACAGAGGTGACACCGGGGAGCTGTTTTTT
CASSYRGDTGELFF
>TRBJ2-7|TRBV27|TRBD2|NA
TGTGCCAGCAGTTCACTAGCGGGAGTTAACGAGCAGTACTTC
CASSSLAGVNEQYF
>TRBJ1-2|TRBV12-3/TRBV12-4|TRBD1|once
TGTGCCAGCAGTTCAGGGACAGGCTCTGGCTACACCTTC
CASSSGTGSGYTF
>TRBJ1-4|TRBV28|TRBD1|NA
TGTGCCAGCAGTTCGCCGACAGGGAATGAAAAACTGTTTTTT
CASSSPTGNEKLFF
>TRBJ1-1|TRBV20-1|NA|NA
TGCAGTGCTAGTCCCCAGGGTTCGTGGACTGAAGCTTTCTTT
CSASPQGSWTEAFF
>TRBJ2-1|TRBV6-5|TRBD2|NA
TGTGCCAGCCGACTAGCGGGAATCTACAATGAGCAGTTCTTC
CASRLAGIYNEQFF
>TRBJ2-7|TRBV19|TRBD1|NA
TGTGCCAGTAGTGGGCGTCCCGGGACAGGGTACGAGCAGTACTTC
CASSGRPGTGYEQYF
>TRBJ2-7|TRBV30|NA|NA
TGTGCCTGGGGCCTCGGTATATACGAGCAGTACTTC
CAWGLGIYEQYF
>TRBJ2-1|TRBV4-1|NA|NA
TGCGCCAGCAGCCGGATCCCGGGATCTGGAGGCAATGAGCAGTTCTTC
CASSRIPGSGGNEQFF
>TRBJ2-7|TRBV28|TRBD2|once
TGTGCCAGCAGTATAACTAGCGGGGCATACGAGCAGTACTTC
CASSITSGAYEQYF
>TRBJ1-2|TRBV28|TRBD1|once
TGTGCCAGCAGTTTTCCGGGACAGGTCTATGGCTACACCTTC
CASSFPGQVYGYTF
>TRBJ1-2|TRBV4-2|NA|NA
TGTGCCAGCAGCCAAGATCTGGGCCAGGGATATGGCTACACCTTC
CASSQDLGQGYGYTF
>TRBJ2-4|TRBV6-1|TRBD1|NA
TGTGCCAGCAGTGAGGGACAGGGGATCGTAGCCAAAAACATTCAGTACTTC
CASSEGQGIVAKNIQYF
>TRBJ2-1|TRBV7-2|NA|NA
TGTGCCAGCAGCTTAGCGGAGTACAATGAGCAGTTCTTC
CASSLAEYNEQFF
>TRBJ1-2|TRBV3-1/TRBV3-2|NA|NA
TGTGCCAGCAGCCAAGCCACAGGGACCTATGGCTACACCTTC
CASSQATGTYGYTF
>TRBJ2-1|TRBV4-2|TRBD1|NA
TGTGCCAGCAGCCTCCGGGACAGCTACAATGAGCAGTTCTTC
CASSLRDSYNEQFF
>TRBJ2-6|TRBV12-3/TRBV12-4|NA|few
TGTGCCAGCAGTCTATCCGGGGCCAACGTCCTGACTTTC
CASSLSGANVLTF
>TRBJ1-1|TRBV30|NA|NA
TGTGCCTGGAGTCCCGACTTAGCGAACACTGAAGCTTTCTTT
CAWSPDLANTEAFF
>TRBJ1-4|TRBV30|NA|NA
TGTGCCTGGAGTGTACGGACTCCCGGGGAAAAACTGTTTTTT
CAWSVRTPGEKLFF
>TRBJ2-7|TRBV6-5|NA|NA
TGTGCCAGCGCTAGACAGATGCCAATCTACGAGCAGTACTTC
CASARQMPIYEQYF
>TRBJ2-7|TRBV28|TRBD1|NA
TGTGCCAGCAGTTCGCCGGGACAGGGGGCGCCAGACGAGCAGTACTTC
CASSSPGQGAPDEQYF
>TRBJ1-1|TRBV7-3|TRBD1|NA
TGTGCCAGCAGCCCGGGGACAGGGGGTGGAACTGAAGCTTTCTTT
CASSPGTGGGTEAFF
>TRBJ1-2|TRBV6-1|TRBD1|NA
TGTGCCAGCAGTGACCCTGCGGCCGGGACAGTTGGCTACACCTTC
CASSDPAAGTVGYTF
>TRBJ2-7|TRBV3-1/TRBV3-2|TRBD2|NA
TGTGCCAGCAGCCAAGGACTAGCGGGAGAGGAGTACTTC
CASSQGLAGEEYF
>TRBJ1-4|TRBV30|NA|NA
TGTGCCTGGAGTCCCGGTCTTGATGAAAAACTGTTTTTT
CAWSPGLDEKLFF